This paragraph reports one T cell receptor (beta chain). Antigen unknown. The source of the sample is a study of T cell responses to AZD1222 COVID-19 vaccine. Study summary: Analyses pooled second doses at about 4 or about 12 weeks. Regarding the study as a whole: Repertoires were obtained only post-peak T cell response.

Here immunoSEQ multiplex PCR was the method, and the copy in TCRdb shows in-frame clones only, minus some. The sample shows 90,000 to 120,000 clones, about 89% of them seen only once. This sample comprised peripheral blood, obtained on day 0 of AZD1222 vaccination. This receptor was obtained from an adult in good health.

The CDR3 protein is CASSYGGGSGEQYF. The CDR3 DNA reads as TGTGCCAGCAGTTACGGCGGGGGCTCGGGTGAGCAGTACTTC. This chain uses TRBV6-5 with TRBJ2-7; D may be TRBD2 (7 bases). The V end lost 2 bases, the J end lost 7 bases, and 15 bases lay between the germline ends. The germline CDR1 and CDR2 sequences are MNHEY and SVGAGI. This CDR3 has 14 residues.